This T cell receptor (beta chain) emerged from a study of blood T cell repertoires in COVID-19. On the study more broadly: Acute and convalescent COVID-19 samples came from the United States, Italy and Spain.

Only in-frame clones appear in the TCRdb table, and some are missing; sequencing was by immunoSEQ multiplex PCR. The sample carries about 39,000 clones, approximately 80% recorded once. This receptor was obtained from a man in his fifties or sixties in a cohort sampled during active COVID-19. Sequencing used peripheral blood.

The CDR3 region has the DNA TGCGCCAGCAGCTTGGTAGGGACAGCTACCTACAATGAGCAGTTCTTC. Translated: CASSLVGTATYNEQFF. V and J are TRBV5-1 and TRBJ2-1, with TRBD1 matching 7 bases. CDR1 and CDR2 from the germline V gene are SGHRS and YFSETQ. J lost 2 bases, V lost 0 bases, and 5 bases had no gene match. This CDR3 contains 16 residues.